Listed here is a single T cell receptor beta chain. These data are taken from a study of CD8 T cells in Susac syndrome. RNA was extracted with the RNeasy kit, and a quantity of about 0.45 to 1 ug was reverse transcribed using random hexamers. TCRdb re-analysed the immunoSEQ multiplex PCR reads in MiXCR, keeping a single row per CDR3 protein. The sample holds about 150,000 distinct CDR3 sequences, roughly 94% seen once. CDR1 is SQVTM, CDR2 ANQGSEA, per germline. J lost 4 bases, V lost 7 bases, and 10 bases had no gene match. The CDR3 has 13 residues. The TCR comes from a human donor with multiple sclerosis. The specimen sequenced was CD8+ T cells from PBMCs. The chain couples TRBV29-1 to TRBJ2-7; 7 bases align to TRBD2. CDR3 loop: CSGYVRGTYEQYF. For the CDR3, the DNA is TGCAGCGGGTACGTGCGGGGGACTTACGAGCAGTACTTC.